A selection of T cell receptor beta chains follows, all from one sample in a study of T cell clonotyping in hematopoietic cell transplantation. Using immunoSEQ multiplex PCR, the repertoire was profiled, and TCRdb retains in-frame clones only, with some absent. This table has around 16,000 clones, 85% to 90% appearing once. The sequenced sample was peripheral blood mononuclear cells. The receptor source for this set is a man in his fifties in good health. Some clones in this sample may be carry-over from other donors' samples. Both conserved end residues are part of each CDR3. Each record gives: clone size, V gene, D gene, J gene, CDR3 DNA, CDR3 protein. D genes are given only for firm matches. The listing skips clone size in some rows; elsewhere it reads once, few, many or a size class.

.	TRBV11-3	.	TRBJ1-1	TGTGCCAGCCGCGGGGGGGTGAACACTGAAGCTTTCTTT	CASRGGVNTEAFF
once	TRBV7-2	.	TRBJ2-7	TGTGCCAGCAGCCTGGGACAAATCTCCTACGAGCAGTACTTC	CASSLGQISYEQYF
.	TRBV25-1	.	TRBJ1-2	TGTGCCAGCAGAGGGTCTGGCCAGGGCGACTACACCTTC	CASRGSGQGDYTF
.	TRBV5-4	.	TRBJ2-7	TGTGCCAGCAGCTTGGGAGTAGGGGCAGCCTACGAGCAGTACTTC	CASSLGVGAAYEQYF
.	TRBV25-1	TRBD1	TRBJ2-1	TGTGCCAGCAGTGCCCGGACAGGGGGCACCTACAATGAGCAGTTCTTC	CASSARTGGTYNEQFF
.	TRBV5-4	.	TRBJ1-4	TGTGCCAGCAGCTCCTACAGGTCCCGTGATGAAAAACTGTTTTTT	CASSSYRSRDEKLFF
.	TRBV5-6	TRBD1	TRBJ1-5	TGTGCCAGCAGCCGCGCCGGGACAGGGCTCCAGCCCCAGCATTTT	CASSRAGTGLQPQHF
.	TRBV2	TRBD2	TRBJ2-7	TGTGCCAGCAGGGAGGGGACTAGCGGGGGCTACGAGCAGTACTTC	CASREGTSGGYEQYF
.	TRBV28	TRBD1	TRBJ1-2	TGTGCCAGCAAACAGGGGCCCGTTGGCTACACCTTC	CASKQGPVGYTF
.	TRBV28	.	TRBJ1-2	TGTGCCAGCAGTTTATATGGGTTGAGGACCTATGGCTACACCTTC	CASSLYGLRTYGYTF
.	TRBV28	.	TRBJ2-7	TGTGCCAGCGGGCAGGCGGCCCCCTACGAGCAGTACTTC	CASGQAAPYEQYF
once	TRBV19	TRBD1	TRBJ1-2	TGTGCCAGTAGGCGGATGGGACAGGGGAATGGCTACACCTTC	CASRRMGQGNGYTF
.	TRBV2	.	TRBJ2-5	TGTGCCAGCAAGTACGGAGAGACCCAGTACTTC	CASKYGETQYF
.	TRBV27	.	TRBJ2-2	TGTGCCAGCGGAGGGGGTGCAGGCGGGGAGCTGTTTTTT	CASGGGAGGELFF
.	TRBV2	.	TRBJ1-2	TGTGCCAGCAGGGAACCCGGGACGGTCTATGGCTACACCTTC	CASREPGTVYGYTF
.	TRBV6-1	TRBD1	TRBJ2-1	TGTGCCAGCAGCGCCTTCGGGACAGTGCAGTTCTTC	CASSAFGTVQFF
.	TRBV7-2	.	TRBJ1-1	TGTGCCAGCAGCAGCCCGGCGCTCGACACTGAAGCTTTCTTT	CASSSPALDTEAFF
.	TRBV30	.	TRBJ1-6	TGTGCCTGGAGTACTGGGGCTTGGAATTCACCCCTCCACTTT	CAWSTGAWNSPLHF
.	TRBV25-1	TRBD1	TRBJ1-4	TGTGCCAGCTCCCCCGGGACAGGGGGTGAAAAACTGTTTTTT	CASSPGTGGEKLFF
.	TRBV29-1	TRBD1	TRBJ1-1	TGCAGCGTCGGTTTCAGGGGGATTAGGGCTGAAGCTTTCTTT	CSVGFRGIRAEAFF
.	TRBV7-8	.	TRBJ1-2	TGTGCCAGCAGCTACCTACGTAGTGGGGTCCGCGGCTACACCTTC	CASSYLRSGVRGYTF
.	TRBV25-1	.	TRBJ1-4	TGTGCCAGCAGTGAACGGGACGGCTCCTCTGAAAAACTGTTTTTT	CASSERDGSSEKLFF
.	TRBV29-1	.	TRBJ2-7	TGCAGCGTGTTTGAAGAGAGCCACTACGAGCAGTACTTC	CSVFEESHYEQYF
.	TRBV2	.	TRBJ1-1	TGTGCCAGCAGTGAAGCGCAGAAGGAAGCTTTCTTT	CASSEAQKEAFF
.	TRBV7-2	.	TRBJ1-2	TGTGCCAGCAGCTTGGACAGCAACCTCGCTGGGTATGGCTACACCTTC	CASSLDSNLAGYGYTF
.	TRBV4-1	.	TRBJ1-6	TGCGCCAGCAGCCAGATCTCGGCAGGCTATAATTCACCCCTCCACTTT	CASSQISAGYNSPLHF
few	TRBV7-2	.	TRBJ1-4	TGTGCCAGCAGCCTAGGTCCTAATGAAAAACTGTTTTTT	CASSLGPNEKLFF
.	TRBV29-1	TRBD1	TRBJ2-7	TGCAGCGTTGAAGGGGACAGGGAGCCCTACGAGCAGTACTTC	CSVEGDREPYEQYF
.	TRBV9	.	TRBJ2-2	TGTGCCAGCAGCGTCGAGGGGCCAACCGGGGAGCTGTTTTTT	CASSVEGPTGELFF